This TCR beta chain emerged from a study of Graves' ophthalmopathy and Graves' hyperthyroidism. Study at large: The authors collected peripheral blood at initial diagnosis, before any treatment. Study conclusions and caveats: Most expanded clonotypes in thyroid above 0.001 frequency also showed up in blood.

There are many counts of this clonotype. Antigen unknown. RNA transcripts yielded amplified TCR beta CDR3 regions. An initial RT-PCR round employing HTBI primers preceded a second-round multiplex PCR. TCRdb reprocessed the multiplex PCR reads with MiXCR, giving one entry per CDR3 protein. The table shows roughly 410,000 distinct CDR3 sequences, with 15% to 19% occurring only once. The CDR3 runs 15 residues. V shed 5 bases and J shed 2 bases, with 13 bases lying between them. Other autoimmune diseases, uncontrolled infections, pregnancy or lactation excluded patients from enrollment. The rearrangement joins TRBV12-3 or TRBV12-4 to TRBJ1-3; D gene ambiguous. The receptor was isolated from a woman in her late teens or twenties with stable Graves' hyperthyroidism. Sequences were obtained from peripheral blood. CDR3 sequence: CASSLSGPPGNTIYF. The CDR3 DNA sequence: TGTGCCAGCAGTCTTAGTGGGCCCCCTGGAAACACCATATATTTT.